This T cell receptor (beta chain) originates from a study of immune cell composition in non-small cell lung cancer. Only a few counts were recorded for this clone. Antigen: not known. Measured with immunoSEQ multiplex PCR; TCRdb has only the in-frame clones, and not every one. The data contain 9,000 to 10,000 clones, around 68% of them singletons. General study findings and limits: Tumour-associated clones >0.5% occurred in approximately 34% of adenocarcinomas, less than 80% of squamous.

The trim removed 2 bases at V and 0 bases at J, leaving 8 bases unmatched. Germline V lookup: CDR1 SGHDT, CDR2 YYEEEE. The length of the CDR3 is 17 residues. The source material was lung tumor tissue. The TCR was taken from a human donor with non-small cell lung cancer. The chain is built from TRBV5-6 and TRBJ2-3, with TRBD2 matching over 8 bases. CDR3 region: CASSLAGDSASTDTQYF. CDR3 DNA: TGTGCCAGCAGCTTAGCGGGGGATTCCGCTAGCACAGATACGCAGTATTTT.